This TCR beta chain was sequenced during a study of response to subunit inactivated influenza vaccine. General study results and limits: Only a handful of new T cells, the authors suggested, are recruited with each seasonal influenza vaccination.

TCRdb itself ran the RT-PCR reads through MiXCR, one entry per CDR3 protein. The data show about 500,000 distinct CDR3 sequences, with 15% to 20% seen just once and 3% held by the top ten. A remark on this clonotype: As yet, its antigen is unknown.

Unmatched junction bases numbered 7, after V lost 4 bases and J lost 5 bases. CDR3 length: 15 residues. CDR1 is KGHSH and CDR2 is LQKENI in the germline V gene. The chain recombines TRBV18 with TRBJ2-5, with 10 bases matching TRBD2. This receptor was obtained from a man aged 50-75 years who received an inactivated influenza vaccine. The material was CD4+ T cells sorted from PBMCs, obtained less than 30 months after vaccination. In DNA, the CDR3 is TGTGCCAGCTCACGAGGGACTAGCGAGATGGAGACCCAGTACTTC. This sequence encodes CASSRGTSEMETQYF.